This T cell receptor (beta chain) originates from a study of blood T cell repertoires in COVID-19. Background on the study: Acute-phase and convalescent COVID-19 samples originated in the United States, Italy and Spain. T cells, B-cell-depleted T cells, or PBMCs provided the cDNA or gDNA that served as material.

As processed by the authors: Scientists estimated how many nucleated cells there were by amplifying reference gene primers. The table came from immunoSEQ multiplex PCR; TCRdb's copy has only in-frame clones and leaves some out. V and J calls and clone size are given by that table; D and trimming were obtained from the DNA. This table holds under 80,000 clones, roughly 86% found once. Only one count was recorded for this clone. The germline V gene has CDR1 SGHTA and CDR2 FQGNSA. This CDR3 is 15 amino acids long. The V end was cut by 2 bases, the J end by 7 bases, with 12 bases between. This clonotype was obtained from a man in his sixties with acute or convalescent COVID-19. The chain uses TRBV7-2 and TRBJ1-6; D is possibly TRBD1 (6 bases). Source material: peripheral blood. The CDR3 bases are TGTGCCAGCAGCTTATTACAGGGAGGGAATTCACCCCTCCACTTT. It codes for CASSLLQGGNSPLHF.